These T cell receptor beta chains were read from a single sample in a study of cytomegalovirus exposure and HLA in healthy donors. TCRdb keeps only in-frame clones here, not all; method: immunoSEQ multiplex PCR. Of over 150,000 clones in the sample, about 77% were seen once. Sample: PBMCs. All receptors come from a woman in her thirties or forties in good health and CMV-seropositive. CDR3s include the opening cysteine and the closing phenylalanine or tryptophan. A D gene is named only where the DNA matches it firmly. Some rows have no size entry. The others give once, few or many, or a class for an expanded clone.

cdr3_nt	cdr3_aa	j_call	d_call	v_call	clone_size
TGTGCCACCAGCAGAGGGAGCTCTGGGGCCAACGTCCTGACTTTC	CATSRGSSGANVLTF	TRBJ2-6	.	TRBV15	.
TGTGCCAGCAGCGTAGGGGGAGGGGTGGACACTGAAGCTTTCTTT	CASSVGGGVDTEAFF	TRBJ1-1	.	TRBV9	.
TGTGCCAGTTGTTCGGAGGGACTAGCAGCCTACAATGAGCAGTTCTTC	CASCSEGLAAYNEQFF	TRBJ2-1	TRBD2	TRBV6-6	.
TGTGCCAGCAGTGGCCCAGGGGGCCCCAATCAGCCCCAGCATTTT	CASSGPGGPNQPQHF	TRBJ1-5	TRBD1	TRBV25-1	.
TGTGCCAGCAGCCGGCAGGCGGGTGGGACCGGGGAGCTGTTTTTT	CASSRQAGGTGELFF	TRBJ2-2	.	TRBV7-2	.
TGTGCCAGCAGCGGCCAGGGGCAAGGCTACACCTTC	CASSGQGQGYTF	TRBJ1-2	.	TRBV7-2	.
TGTGCCAGCTCACCTTCTCTTGGGGGGACCGGTAAGACCCAGTACTTC	CASSPSLGGTGKTQYF	TRBJ2-5	.	TRBV18	few
TGCGCCAGCAGCTCCCGTAGCGGAAGACTTTACGAGCAGTACTTC	CASSSRSGRLYEQYF	TRBJ2-7	.	TRBV5-1	.
TGTGCCAGCAGTGAAGTGGGACAGGGGGTTCAAGAGACCCAGTACTTC	CASSEVGQGVQETQYF	TRBJ2-5	TRBD1	TRBV6-1	.
TGTGCCAGCAGTTCCCTACTTGGAGAGCAGTACTTC	CASSSLLGEQYF	TRBJ2-5	.	TRBV27	.
TGTGCCAGCAGTGTATACAGGGCCGGCACTCCTGAAAAACTGTTTTTT	CASSVYRAGTPEKLFF	TRBJ1-4	.	TRBV6-1	.
TGTGCCAGCAGCTTAGAAACCGACAGGGACGGGGAGACCCAGTACTTC	CASSLETDRDGETQYF	TRBJ2-5	TRBD1	TRBV9	.
TGTGCCAGCAGTGGTTCGACAGGGGGGTATGGCTACACCTTC	CASSGSTGGYGYTF	TRBJ1-2	TRBD1	TRBV25-1	.
TGTGCCAGCAGTTTATCGAGGGGGGGCCATTACGAGCAGTACTTC	CASSLSRGGHYEQYF	TRBJ2-7	.	TRBV27	.
TGTGCCAGCAGAGCGCAGGGGGCGAACACCGGGGAGCTGTTTTTT	CASRAQGANTGELFF	TRBJ2-2	TRBD1	TRBV2	.
TGCGCCAGCAGCTTGGACAGGGGGCTAGATGATGGCTACACCTTC	CASSLDRGLDDGYTF	TRBJ1-2	TRBD1	TRBV5-1	.
TGTGCCAGCAGTCCTTCCGGACAGGGGGGCCTAGGCGAGCAGTACTTC	CASSPSGQGGLGEQYF	TRBJ2-7	TRBD1	TRBV6-4	.
TGCGCCGGCAAAAACGAGTACTCCTACAATGAGCAGTTCTTC	CAGKNEYSYNEQFF	TRBJ2-1	.	TRBV4-1	.
TGTGCCAGCAGTGACAGGGGTTGGACTGAAGCTTTCTTT	CASSDRGWTEAFF	TRBJ1-1	.	TRBV2	few
TGCGCCAGCAGCTTCGCGGGAGCTGGAAACACCATATATTTT	CASSFAGAGNTIYF	TRBJ1-3	.	TRBV5-1	.
TGTGCTAGTGGTCGGGGGGCTGCCACCAATGAGCAGTTCTTC	CASGRGAATNEQFF	TRBJ2-1	.	TRBV12-5	few
TGTGCCAGCAGTCCTACGCGGGACCCGACTCAGACGCAGTATTTT	CASSPTRDPTQTQYF	TRBJ2-3	.	TRBV7-2	.
TGTGCCAGCATGGCCGGGGGTTTGGGTCAGCCCCAGCATTTT	CASMAGGLGQPQHF	TRBJ1-5	.	TRBV2	.
TGCGCCAGCAGCCAAGAGTTTTCAGGGGGCGAGACCCAGTACTTC	CASSQEFSGGETQYF	TRBJ2-5	TRBD1	TRBV4-3	.
TGCGCCACCCGCACAGGGATAATGGGCACTGAAGCTTTCTTT	CATRTGIMGTEAFF	TRBJ1-1	.	TRBV5-1	few
TGCGCCAGCAGCCAAGCCAAAGGGGGGGGCTACGAGCAGTACTTC	CASSQAKGGGYEQYF	TRBJ2-7	.	TRBV4-3	.
TGTGCCAGCAGCTTCGAGCCGGTTTCACCCCTCCACTTT	CASSFEPVSPLHF	TRBJ1-6	.	TRBV7-2	.
TGTGCCAGCAGCTTCGGCGGGAGCTCCTACGAGCAGTACTTC	CASSFGGSSYEQYF	TRBJ2-7	TRBD2	TRBV7-2	.
TGTGCCATCAGGGCCGGGGACAGGGGGGACGAGCAGTACTTC	CAIRAGDRGDEQYF	TRBJ2-7	TRBD1	TRBV10-3	.
TGCGCCAGCAGCCAAGAAGGGCAGGGGAAGCCCCAGCATTTT	CASSQEGQGKPQHF	TRBJ1-5	.	TRBV4-1	few
TGCGCCAGCAGCTATTCCCCAGGGGAGACTGAAGCTTTCTTT	CASSYSPGETEAFF	TRBJ1-1	.	TRBV5-1	.
TGCGCCAGCAGCCTCGACAGGAGCTCCTACGAGCAGTACTTC	CASSLDRSSYEQYF	TRBJ2-7	.	TRBV4-1	once
TGTGCCAGCAGCTTGGTCAACAGGGCCCCGGTTGAGCAGTTCTTC	CASSLVNRAPVEQFF	TRBJ2-1	.	TRBV5-6	few
TGTGCCAGCAGCCCTTCCACAGCGGGAGGCGGAATGTATTTT	CASSPSTAGGGMYF	TRBJ2-3	TRBD2	TRBV7-9	.
TGTGCCAGCAGCGAGGGATCACAGAATACGCAGTATTTT	CASSEGSQNTQYF	TRBJ2-3	.	TRBV6-5	.
TGTGCCACTTCAAGGGGGACTAGCGGGAGGGCCTTGGAGACCCAGTACTTC	CATSRGTSGRALETQYF	TRBJ2-5	TRBD2	TRBV19	.
TGTGCCATCAGGGGGCGCCACGAGCAGTACTTC	CAIRGRHEQYF	TRBJ2-7	TRBD1	TRBV6-4	.
TGTGCCAGCCAATCCGGGACTTCGACCGGGGAGCTGTTTTTT	CASQSGTSTGELFF	TRBJ2-2	.	TRBV9	few
TGCAGCGTTGAAGGGCGCCTACTTAGCGGGAGTAAGGGCACAGATACGCAGTATTTT	CSVEGRLLSGSKGTDTQYF	TRBJ2-3	TRBD2	TRBV29-1	.
TGTGCCTGGAGTTTATCCAGGTATGGCTATGTCTTC	CAWSLSRYGYVF	TRBJ1-2	.	TRBV30	.
TGTGCCAGCCCGACTCCCCAGGGGTGGTTCTTC	CASPTPQGWFF	TRBJ2-1	.	TRBV19	.
TGTGCCAGCAGGGCCACCCGGGACAGGGCTGATTACACCTTC	CASRATRDRADYTF	TRBJ1-2	TRBD1	TRBV6-6	.
TGCGCCAGCAGCCAAGTTGAGAAGGGGGCAGGGGCTGAAGCTTTCTTT	CASSQVEKGAGAEAFF	TRBJ1-1	TRBD1	TRBV4-3	.
TGTGCCATCGGGCCGATCGGTAACTATGGCTACACCTTC	CAIGPIGNYGYTF	TRBJ1-2	.	TRBV10-3	few
TGTGCCAGTAGACCACCTCCGGACAGGGAAAACTATGGCTACACCTTC	CASRPPPDRENYGYTF	TRBJ1-2	TRBD1	TRBV19	.
TGCAGTGCGGGGACAGGGGAAAAGCAGTACTTC	CSAGTGEKQYF	TRBJ2-7	TRBD1	TRBV20-1	.
TGTGCCAGCAGCGTTCGGACTACCCCGGGGGATACGCAGTATTTT	CASSVRTTPGDTQYF	TRBJ2-3	.	TRBV9	.
TGTGCCAGCAGCTCTTATGCGTCCTACGAGCAGTACTTC	CASSSYASYEQYF	TRBJ2-7	.	TRBV7-2	.
TGTGCCATCAGTGAAGGGAGCGCCTTAGTACCCCTCCACTTT	CAISEGSALVPLHF	TRBJ1-6	.	TRBV10-3	few
TGCGCCAGCAGCTCTCTAGCGGGAGTGGCTGATACGCAGTATTTT	CASSSLAGVADTQYF	TRBJ2-3	TRBD2	TRBV5-1	.
TGCGCCAGCAGCATTCTACAGGGGGCCGTCACTGAAGCTTTCTTT	CASSILQGAVTEAFF	TRBJ1-1	TRBD1	TRBV5-1	.
TGTGCCAGCAGCCCCTGGACAGGGGCTGGGGCCAACGTCCTGACTTTC	CASSPWTGAGANVLTF	TRBJ2-6	TRBD1	TRBV7-2	few
TGTGCCAGTAGCTCAGGGGGCTCGGGCAATCAGCCCCAGCATTTT	CASSSGGSGNQPQHF	TRBJ1-5	TRBD1	TRBV19	few
TGTGCCAGCAGTTTATTCCACAACCAATACGAGCAGTACTTC	CASSLFHNQYEQYF	TRBJ2-7	.	TRBV27	.